This T cell receptor beta chain originates from a study of control samples from healthy donors and cancer patients (dated by TCRdb to about 2020). With regard to this clone: Its antigen is not yet known. The sample holds no much larger clone one base away, and base qualities are not on file.

Receptor libraries were prepared by the immunoSEQ multiplex PCR assay. This is the immuneACCESS table as TCRdb keeps it, with only in-frame sequences that have V and J called. A part of the clones is gone; compared with another copy, unresolved V genes explain less than half, and the rest is unexplained. The sample contains 130,000 to 150,000 clones, more than 85% of them found a single time. The biggest ten clones account for 3.2% of the sample. The CDR3, from cysteine to phenylalanine, totals 15 residues. Only CDR3 DNA is held: 45 bases, read in frame from base 1. In the germline V gene, CDR1 corresponds to SGHDT and CDR2 to YYEEEE. Trimming costs V 2 bases and J 2 bases, and their ends lie 10 bases apart.

Material for sequencing was blood. This clonotype was sampled from a man aged 25-40 years in good health. This receptor chain uses TRBV5-6 and TRBJ1-4; a tentative D call is TRBD1 (5 bases match). The DNA sequence is given as TGTGCCAGCAGCTTTATGGGGGACACTAATGAAAAACTGTTTTTT. Its product reads: CASSFMGDTNEKLFF. When the CDR3 is completed using the reference TRBV5-6 and TRBJ1-4 genes on either side, the full variable domain is DAGVTQSPTHLIKTRGQQVTLRCSPKSGHDTVSWYQQALGQGPQFIFQYYEEEERQRGNFPDRFSGHQFPNYSSELNVNALLLGDSALYLCASSFMGDTNEKLFFGSGTQLSVL.